The 5 T cell receptor beta chains below were found in one sample sequenced in a study of CD8 T cells in Susac syndrome. Reverse transcription of roughly 0.5 to 1 ug RNA was performed with random hexamers. TCRdb reprocessed the immunoSEQ multiplex PCR reads via MiXCR and lists one record per CDR3 protein. The sample contains 200,000 or so distinct CDR3 sequences, nearly 97% of which appear only once. The sequencing input was CD4+ T cells from PBMCs. Source of these receptors: a human donor with multiple sclerosis.

The V gene is TRBV15, the J gene TRBJ2-5; 7 bases fit TRBD2. The CDR3 extends over 17 amino acids. Trimming took 1 base from V and 2 from J; bases not matched to a gene: 10. Germline V gene sequence: CDR1 LNHNV, CDR2 YYDKDF (reference sequence). The DNA of the CDR3 is TGTGCCACCAGCAGAGGTACTAGCGCCCTAGGTCAAGAGACCCAGTACTTC. As protein: CATSRGTSALGQETQYF.

CDR3 loop: CSVVRQGHNEQFF. The CDR3 DNA reads as TGCAGCGTCGTCCGACAGGGACACAATGAGCAGTTCTTC. This sequence joins TRBV29-1 and TRBJ2-1; 7 positions match TRBD1. The CDR3 covers 13 residues. Germline CDR1 SQVTM, CDR2 ANQGSEA. V lost 6 bases, J lost 5 bases, and 7 bases stayed unmatched.

This sequence joins TRBV7-9 and TRBJ2-1; no firm D call. Trimming stripped 1 base from V and 3 bases from J, with 7 bases between. CDR1 and CDR2 (germline): SEHNR, FQNEAQ (reference sequence). The CDR3 consists of 14 residues. CDR3 amino acids: CASSLGGYYNEQFF. CDR3 DNA sequence: TGTGCCAGCAGCTTAGGCGGATACTACAATGAGCAGTTCTTC. Full variable domain (remainder filled in from reference TRBV7-9 and TRBJ2-1): DTGVSQNPRHKITKRGQNVTFRCDPISEHNRLYWYRQTLGQGPEFLTYFQNEAQLEKSRLLSDRFSAERPKGSFSTLEIQRTEQGDSAMYLCASSLGGYYNEQFFGPGTRLTVL.

This clonotype is a singleton in its sample. The chain is built from TRBV29-1 and TRBJ2-6; tentatively, D is TRBD1 (5 bases). Germline V gene lookup returns CDR1 SQVTM and CDR2 ANQGSEA. Trimming took off 6 bases at V and 0 bases at J, with 21 bases between the two ends. The CDR3 extends over 18 amino acids. The CDR3 bases are TGCAGCGTAGGTTGGGGAAGACAGAGCTTCTCTGGGGCCAACGTCCTGACTTTC. This codes for CSVGWGRQSFSGANVLTF.

The chain employs TRBV27 and TRBJ1-5; D not certain. V gave up 5 bases and J gave up 0 bases, with 8 bases separating them. Germline V gene sequence: CDR1 MNHEY, CDR2 SMNVEV (reference sequence). CDR3 length: 14 amino acids. CDR3 DNA sequence: TGTGCCAGCAGTCGAGAGTTTAGCAATCAGCCCCAGCATTTT. It encodes CASSREFSNQPQHF.